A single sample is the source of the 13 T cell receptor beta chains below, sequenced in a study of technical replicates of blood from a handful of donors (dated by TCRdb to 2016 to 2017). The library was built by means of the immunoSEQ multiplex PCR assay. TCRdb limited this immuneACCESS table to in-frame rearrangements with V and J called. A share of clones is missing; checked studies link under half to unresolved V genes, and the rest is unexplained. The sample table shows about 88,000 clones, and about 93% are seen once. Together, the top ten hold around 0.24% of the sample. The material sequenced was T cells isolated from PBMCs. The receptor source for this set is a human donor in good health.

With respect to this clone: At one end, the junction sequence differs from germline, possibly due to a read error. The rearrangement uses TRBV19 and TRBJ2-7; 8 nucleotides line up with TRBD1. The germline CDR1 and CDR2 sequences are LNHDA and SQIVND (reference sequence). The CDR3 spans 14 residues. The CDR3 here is CASSVDRGAYEQYF. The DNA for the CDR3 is TGTGCCAGTAGTGTAGACAGGGGTGCCTACGAGCAGTACTTC.

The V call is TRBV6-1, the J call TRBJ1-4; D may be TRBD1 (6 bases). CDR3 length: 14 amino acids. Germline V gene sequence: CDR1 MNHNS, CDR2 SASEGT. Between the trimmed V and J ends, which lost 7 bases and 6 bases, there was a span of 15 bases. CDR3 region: CASTYRVGYEKLFF. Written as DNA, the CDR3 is TGTGCCAGCACCTACAGGGTGGGTTATGAAAAACTGTTTTTT.

The CDR3 sequence is CASSAYTPGQGEYEQYF. The CDR3 nucleotides are TGTGCCAGCAGCGCCTACACCCCCGGACAGGGGGAGTACGAGCAGTACTTC. The chain is built from TRBV11-3 and TRBJ2-7; 10 nucleotides align to TRBD1. V dropped 5 bases and J dropped 4; count of bases not matched to a gene: 14. Germline CDR1 and CDR2: SGHNT and YENEEA. CDR3 length equals 17 residues.

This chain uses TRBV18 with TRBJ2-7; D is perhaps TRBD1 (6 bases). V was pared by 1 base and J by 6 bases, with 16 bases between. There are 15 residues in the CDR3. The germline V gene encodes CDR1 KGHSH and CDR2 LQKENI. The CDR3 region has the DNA TGTGCCAGCTCACCACTCGGGACAATTTTGCGCGAGCAGTACTTC. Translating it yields CASSPLGTILREQYF.

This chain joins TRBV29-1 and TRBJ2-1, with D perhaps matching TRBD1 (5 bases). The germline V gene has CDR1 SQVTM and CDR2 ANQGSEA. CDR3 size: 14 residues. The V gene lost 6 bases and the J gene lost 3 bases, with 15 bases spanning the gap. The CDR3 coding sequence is TGCAGCGTCCAGGCCCCAGGGATCTACAATGAGCAGTTCTTC. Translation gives CSVQAPGIYNEQFF.

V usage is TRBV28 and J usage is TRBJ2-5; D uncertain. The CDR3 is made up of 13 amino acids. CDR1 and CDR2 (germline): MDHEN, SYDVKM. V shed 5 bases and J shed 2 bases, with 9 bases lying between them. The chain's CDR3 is CASSIPVQETQYF. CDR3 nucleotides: TGTGCCAGCAGTATCCCCGTACAAGAGACCCAGTACTTC.

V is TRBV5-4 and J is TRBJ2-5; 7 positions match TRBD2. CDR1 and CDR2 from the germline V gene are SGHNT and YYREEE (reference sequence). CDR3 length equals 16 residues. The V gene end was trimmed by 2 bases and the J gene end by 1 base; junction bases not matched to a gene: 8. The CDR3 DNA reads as TGTGCCAGCAGCTTACGCGGCGGGAGTGGCCAAGAGACCCAGTACTTC. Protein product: CASSLRGGSGQETQYF. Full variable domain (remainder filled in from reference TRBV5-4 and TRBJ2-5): ETGVTQSPTHLIKTRGQQVTLRCSSQSGHNTVSWYQQALGQGPQFIFQYYREEENGRGNFPPRFSGLQFPNYSSELNVNALELDDSALYLCASSLRGGSGQETQYFGPGTRLLVL.

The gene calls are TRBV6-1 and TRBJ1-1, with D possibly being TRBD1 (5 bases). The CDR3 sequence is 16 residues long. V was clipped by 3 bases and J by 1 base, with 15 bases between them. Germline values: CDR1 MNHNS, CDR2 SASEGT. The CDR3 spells CASSERPQGRNTEAFF. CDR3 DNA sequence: TGTGCCAGCAGTGAGAGACCTCAGGGTCGGAACACTGAAGCTTTCTTT.

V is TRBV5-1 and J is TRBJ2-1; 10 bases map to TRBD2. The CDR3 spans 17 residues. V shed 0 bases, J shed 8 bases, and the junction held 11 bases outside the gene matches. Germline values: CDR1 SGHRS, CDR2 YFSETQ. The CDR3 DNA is TGCGCCAGCAGCTTGGTCTGGGCTAGCGGGGGTCCGGATGAGCAGTTCTTC. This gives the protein CASSLVWASGGPDEQFF.

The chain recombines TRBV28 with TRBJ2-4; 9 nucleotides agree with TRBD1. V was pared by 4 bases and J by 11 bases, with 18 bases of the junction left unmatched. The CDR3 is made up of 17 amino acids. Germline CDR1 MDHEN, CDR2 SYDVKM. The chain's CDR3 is CASSSSRDRAAREVQYF. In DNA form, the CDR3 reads TGTGCCAGCAGTTCGTCCCGGGACAGGGCCGCCAGGGAAGTTCAGTACTTC.

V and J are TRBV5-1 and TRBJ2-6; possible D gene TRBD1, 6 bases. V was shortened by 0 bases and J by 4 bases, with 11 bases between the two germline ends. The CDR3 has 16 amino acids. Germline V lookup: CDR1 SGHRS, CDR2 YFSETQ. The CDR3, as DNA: TGCGCCAGCAGCTTGGGGGCAGGGGCAGGGGCCAACGTCCTGACTTTC. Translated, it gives CASSLGAGAGANVLTF. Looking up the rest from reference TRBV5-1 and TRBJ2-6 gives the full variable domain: KAGVTQTPRYLIKTRGQQVTLSCSPISGHRSVSWYQQTPGQGLQFLFEYFSETQRNKGNFPGRFSGRQFSNSRSEMNVSTLELGDSALYLCASSLGAGAGANVLTFGAGSRLTVL.

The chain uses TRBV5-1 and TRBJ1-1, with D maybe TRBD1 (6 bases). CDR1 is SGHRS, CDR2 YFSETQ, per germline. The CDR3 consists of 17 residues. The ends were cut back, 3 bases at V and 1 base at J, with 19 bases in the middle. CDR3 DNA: TGCGCCAGCAGCTCTCCTAAACAGGGTGCAGGGAACACTGAAGCTTTCTTT. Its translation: CASSSPKQGAGNTEAFF.

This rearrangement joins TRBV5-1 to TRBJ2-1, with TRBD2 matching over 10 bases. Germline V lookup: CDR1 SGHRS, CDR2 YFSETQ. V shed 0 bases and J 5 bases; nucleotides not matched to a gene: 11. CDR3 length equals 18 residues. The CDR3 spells CASSLGWASGSSHNEQFF. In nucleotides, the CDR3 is TGCGCCAGCAGCTTGGGTTGGGCTAGCGGGAGTTCCCACAATGAGCAGTTCTTC. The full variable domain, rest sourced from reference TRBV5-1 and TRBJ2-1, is KAGVTQTPRYLIKTRGQQVTLSCSPISGHRSVSWYQQTPGQGLQFLFEYFSETQRNKGNFPGRFSGRQFSNSRSEMNVSTLELGDSALYLCASSLGWASGSSHNEQFFGPGTRLTVL.